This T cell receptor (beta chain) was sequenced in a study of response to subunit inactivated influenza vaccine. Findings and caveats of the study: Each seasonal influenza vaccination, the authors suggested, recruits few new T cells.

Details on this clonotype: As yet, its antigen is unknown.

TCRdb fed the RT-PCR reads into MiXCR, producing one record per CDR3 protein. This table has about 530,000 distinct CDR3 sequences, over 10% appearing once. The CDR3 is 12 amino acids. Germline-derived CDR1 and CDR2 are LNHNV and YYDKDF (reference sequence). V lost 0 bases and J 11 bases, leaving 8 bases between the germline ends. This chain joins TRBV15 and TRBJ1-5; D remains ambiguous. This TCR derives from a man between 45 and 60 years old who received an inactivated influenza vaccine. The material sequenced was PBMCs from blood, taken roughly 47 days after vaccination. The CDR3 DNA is TGTGCCACCAGCAGAGATAAGGGTTCCCAGCATTTT. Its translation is CATSRDKGSQHF.